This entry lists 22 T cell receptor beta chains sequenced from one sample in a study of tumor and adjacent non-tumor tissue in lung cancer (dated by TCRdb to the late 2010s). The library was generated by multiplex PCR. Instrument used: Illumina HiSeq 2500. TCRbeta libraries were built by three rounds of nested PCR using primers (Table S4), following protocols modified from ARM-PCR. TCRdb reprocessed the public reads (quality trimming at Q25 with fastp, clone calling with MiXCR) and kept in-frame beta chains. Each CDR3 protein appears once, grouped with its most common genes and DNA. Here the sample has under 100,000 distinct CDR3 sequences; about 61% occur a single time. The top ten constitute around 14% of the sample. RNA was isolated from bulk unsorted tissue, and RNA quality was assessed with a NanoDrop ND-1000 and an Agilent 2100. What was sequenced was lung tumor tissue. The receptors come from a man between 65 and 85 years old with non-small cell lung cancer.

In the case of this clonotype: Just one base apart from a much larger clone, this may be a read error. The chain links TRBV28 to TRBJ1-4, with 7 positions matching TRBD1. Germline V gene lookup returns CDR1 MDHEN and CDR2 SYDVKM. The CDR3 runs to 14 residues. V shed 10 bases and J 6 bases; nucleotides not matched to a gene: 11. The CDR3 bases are TGTGCCACCTCCCCACAGGGGCGCGATGAAAAACTGTTTTTT. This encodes CATSPQGRDEKLFF.

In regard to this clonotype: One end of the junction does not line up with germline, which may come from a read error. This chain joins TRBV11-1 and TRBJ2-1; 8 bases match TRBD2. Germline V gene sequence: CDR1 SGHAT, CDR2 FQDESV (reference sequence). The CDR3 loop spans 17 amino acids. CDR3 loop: CTSGWYPAGVPYNEQFF. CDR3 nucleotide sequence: TGTACCAGCGGCTGGTACCCAGCGGGAGTCCCCTACAACGAGCAGTTCTTC.

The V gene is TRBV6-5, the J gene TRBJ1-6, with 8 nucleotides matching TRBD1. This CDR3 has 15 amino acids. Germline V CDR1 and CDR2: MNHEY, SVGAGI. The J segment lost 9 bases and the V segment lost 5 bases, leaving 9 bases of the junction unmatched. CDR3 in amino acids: CASSTPGQARSPLHF. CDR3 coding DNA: TGTGCCAGCAGTACCCCGGGACAGGCCCGTTCACCCCTCCACTTT.

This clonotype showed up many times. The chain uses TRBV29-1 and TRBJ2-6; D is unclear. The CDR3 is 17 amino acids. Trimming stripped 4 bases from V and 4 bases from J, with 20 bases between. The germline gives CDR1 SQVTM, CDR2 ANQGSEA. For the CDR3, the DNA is TGCAGCGTTGTATCGTCATCCCACCAGGCAGGGGCCAACGTCCTGACTTTC. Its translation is CSVVSSSHQAGANVLTF.

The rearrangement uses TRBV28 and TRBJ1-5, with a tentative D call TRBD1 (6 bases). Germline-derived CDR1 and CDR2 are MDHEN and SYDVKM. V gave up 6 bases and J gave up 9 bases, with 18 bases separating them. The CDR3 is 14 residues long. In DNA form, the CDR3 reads TGTGCCAGCAGGTCTGGACAGCCCTTGCGGCCCCAGCATTTT. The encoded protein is CASRSGQPLRPQHF.

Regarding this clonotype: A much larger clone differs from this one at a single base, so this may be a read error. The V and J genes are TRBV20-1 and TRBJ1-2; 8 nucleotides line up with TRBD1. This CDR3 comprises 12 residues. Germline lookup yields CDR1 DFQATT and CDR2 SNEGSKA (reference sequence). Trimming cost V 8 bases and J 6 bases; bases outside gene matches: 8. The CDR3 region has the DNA TGCAGTACCGGGACAGGATCAGATGGCTACACCTTC. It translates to CSTGTGSDGYTF.

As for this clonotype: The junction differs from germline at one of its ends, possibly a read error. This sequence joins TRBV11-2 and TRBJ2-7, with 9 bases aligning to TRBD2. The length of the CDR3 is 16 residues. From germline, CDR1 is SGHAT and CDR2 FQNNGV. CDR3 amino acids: CASRGAYSGSSYEQHF. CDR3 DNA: TGTGCCAGCAGGGGAGCTTATAGCGGGAGCTCCTATGAGCAGCACTTC.

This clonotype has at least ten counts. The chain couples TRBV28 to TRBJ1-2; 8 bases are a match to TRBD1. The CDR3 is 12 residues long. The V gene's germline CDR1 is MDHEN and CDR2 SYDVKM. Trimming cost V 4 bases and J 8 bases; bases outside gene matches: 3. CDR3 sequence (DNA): TGTGCCAGCAGTTCCAGGGGGCCGGGCTACACCTTC. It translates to CASSSRGPGYTF.

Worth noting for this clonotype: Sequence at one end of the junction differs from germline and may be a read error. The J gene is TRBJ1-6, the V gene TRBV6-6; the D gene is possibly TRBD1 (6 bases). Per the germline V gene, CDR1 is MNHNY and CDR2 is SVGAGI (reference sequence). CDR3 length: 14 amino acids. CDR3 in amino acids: CTSNLSGVGSPLHF. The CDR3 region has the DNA TGTACCAGCAATTTATCAGGGGTAGGTTCACCCCTCCACTTT.

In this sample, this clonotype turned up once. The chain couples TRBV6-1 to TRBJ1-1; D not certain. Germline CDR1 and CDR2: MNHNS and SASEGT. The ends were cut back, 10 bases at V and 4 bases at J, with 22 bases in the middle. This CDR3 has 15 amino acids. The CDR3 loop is CANSTLGSAGTEAFF. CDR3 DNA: TGTGCCAACAGCACCCTGGGGAGCGCAGGCACTGAAGCTTTCTTT.

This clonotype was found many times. The CDR3 protein is CASSPPTGTGEAFF. As DNA, the CDR3 is TGTGCCAGCAGTCCGCCGACCGGGACAGGTGAAGCTTTCTTT. The chain carries TRBV12-3 or TRBV12-4 and TRBJ1-1, with 8 bases lining up with TRBD1. V trimming: 5 bases; J trimming: 7 bases; junction bases outside the gene matches: 9. This CDR3 spans 14 amino acids.

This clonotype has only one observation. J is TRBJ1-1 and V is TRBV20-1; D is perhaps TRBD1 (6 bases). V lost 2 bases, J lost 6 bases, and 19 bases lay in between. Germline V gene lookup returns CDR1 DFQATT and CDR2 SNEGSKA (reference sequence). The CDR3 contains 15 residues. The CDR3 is CSARNRNRVGAEAFF. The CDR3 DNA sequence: TGCAGTGCTAGAAACAGGAACAGGGTAGGAGCTGAAGCTTTCTTT.

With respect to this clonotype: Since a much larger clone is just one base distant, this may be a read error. CDR3 DNA sequence: TGTGCCAGCAGAACGGGGACAGGGGAGTTTCAGCCCCAGCATTTT. It is translated as CASRTGTGEFQPQHF. The V and J genes are TRBV6-2 or TRBV6-3 and TRBJ1-5, with 10 bases lining up with TRBD1. The CDR3 has 15 residues. Germline V gene lookup returns CDR1 MNHEY and CDR2 SVGEGT. J gave up 6 bases and V 6 bases, and 8 bases lay outside the gene matches.

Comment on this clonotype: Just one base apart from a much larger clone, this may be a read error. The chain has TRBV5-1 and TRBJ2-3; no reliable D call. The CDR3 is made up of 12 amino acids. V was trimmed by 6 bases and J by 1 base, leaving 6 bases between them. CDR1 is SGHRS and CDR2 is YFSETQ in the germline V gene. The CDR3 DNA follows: TGCGCCAGCAACGTGGGCACAGATACGCAGTATTTT. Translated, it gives CASNVGTDTQYF. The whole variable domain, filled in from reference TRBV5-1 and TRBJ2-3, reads KAGVTQTPRYLIKTRGQQVTLSCSPISGHRSVSWYQQTPGQGLQFLFEYFSETQRNKGNFPGRFSGRQFSNSRSEMNVSTLELGDSALYLCASNVGTDTQYFGPGTRLTVL.

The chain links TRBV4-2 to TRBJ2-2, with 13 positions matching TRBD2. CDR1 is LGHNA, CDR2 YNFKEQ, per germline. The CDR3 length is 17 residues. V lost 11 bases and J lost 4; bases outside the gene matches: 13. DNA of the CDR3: TGTGCCGTCAGCCAATCCAGACTAGCGGGGGGCACCGGGGAGCTGTTTTTT. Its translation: CAVSQSRLAGGTGELFF.

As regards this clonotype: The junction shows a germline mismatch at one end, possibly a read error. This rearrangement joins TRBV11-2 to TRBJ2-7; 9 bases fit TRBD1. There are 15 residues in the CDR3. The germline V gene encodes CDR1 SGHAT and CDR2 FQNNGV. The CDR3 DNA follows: TGTGCCAGTAGCTTAGAGGGACAGGGAGTCTACGAGCAGTACTTC. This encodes CASSLEGQGVYEQYF.

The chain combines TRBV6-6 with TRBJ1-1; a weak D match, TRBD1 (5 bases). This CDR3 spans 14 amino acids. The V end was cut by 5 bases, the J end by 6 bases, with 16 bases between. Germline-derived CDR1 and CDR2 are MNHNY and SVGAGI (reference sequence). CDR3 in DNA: TGTGCCAGCAGTCTCGACAGTAAGAGGGCTGAAGCTTTCTTT. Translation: CASSLDSKRAEAFF.

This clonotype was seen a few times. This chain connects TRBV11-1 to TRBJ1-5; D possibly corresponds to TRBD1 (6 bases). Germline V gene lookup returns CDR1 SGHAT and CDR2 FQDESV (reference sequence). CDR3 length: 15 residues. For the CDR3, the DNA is TGTATCAGCAGCTTAGGGACACTAAGCAATCAGCCCCAGCATTTT. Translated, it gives CISSLGTLSNQPQHF.

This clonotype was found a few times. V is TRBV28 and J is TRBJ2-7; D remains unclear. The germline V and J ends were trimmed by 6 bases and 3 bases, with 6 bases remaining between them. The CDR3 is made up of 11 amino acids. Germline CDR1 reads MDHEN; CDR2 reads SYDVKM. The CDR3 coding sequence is TGTGCCAGCAGACAGAACTACGAGCAGTACTTC. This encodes CASRQNYEQYF. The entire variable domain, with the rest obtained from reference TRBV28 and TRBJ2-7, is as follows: DVKVTQSSRYLVKRTGEKVFLECVQDMDHENMFWYRQDPGLGLRLIYFSYDVKMKEKGDIPEGYSVSREKKERFSLILESASTNQTSMYLCASRQNYEQYFGPGTRLTVT.

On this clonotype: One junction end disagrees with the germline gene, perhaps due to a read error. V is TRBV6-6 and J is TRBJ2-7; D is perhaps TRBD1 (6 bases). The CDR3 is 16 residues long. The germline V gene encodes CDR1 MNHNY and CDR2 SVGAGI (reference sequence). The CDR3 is CAGSIGTTKSNYEQYF. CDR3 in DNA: TGTGCCGGCAGCATCGGGACAACCAAATCAAACTACGAGCAGTACTTC.

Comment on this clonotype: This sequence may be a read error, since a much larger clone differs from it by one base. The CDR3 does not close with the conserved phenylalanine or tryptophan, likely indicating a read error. DNA of the CDR3: TGTGCCAGCAGTTACCGGCAAGGGGCGCAGTATTCT. This codes for CASSYRQGAQYS. The rearrangement links TRBV6-5 to TRBJ2-3, with D maybe TRBD1 (5 bases). Trimming pared 2 bases from V and 10 bases from J, leaving 10 bases between. The CDR3 runs to 12 residues. Looked up from germline, CDR1 is MNHEY and CDR2 is SVGAGI.

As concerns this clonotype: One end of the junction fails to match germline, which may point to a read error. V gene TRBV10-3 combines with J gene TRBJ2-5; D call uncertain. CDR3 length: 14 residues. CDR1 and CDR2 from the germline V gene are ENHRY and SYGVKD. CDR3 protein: CAISEIGPPETQYF. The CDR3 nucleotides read TGTGCCATCAGTGAGATAGGGCCGCCGGAGACCCAATACTTC.